One sample yielded the 21 T cell receptor beta chains listed below, sequenced in a study of identifying expanded T cells in peripheral blood. Profiling relied on immunoSEQ multiplex PCR, and the TCRdb table lists in-frame clones only, not all of them. This table holds around 100,000 clones, 88% found once. Material: blood. The receptors derive from a person aged 18 to 75 in good health.

This rearrangement joins TRBV15 to TRBJ2-2; TRBD2 agrees at 13 bases. Germline CDR1 is LNHNV and CDR2 is YYDKDF (reference sequence). This CDR3 is 17 amino acids long. With 5 bases clipped from V and 6 bases from J, the junction kept 9 bases outside the gene matches. As DNA, the CDR3 is TGTGCCACCAGCGCACAGACTAGCGGGAGGATCTCCGGGGAGCTGTTTTTT. This gives the protein CATSAQTSGRISGELFF.

This sequence joins TRBV2 and TRBJ1-4; 10 bases are shared with TRBD1. V was pared by 7 bases and J by 7 bases, with 6 bases of the junction left unmatched. Germline CDR1 reads SNHLY; CDR2 reads FYNNEI. The CDR3 runs 14 residues. The CDR3 region is CASNPTGGPEKLFF. The DNA for the CDR3 is TGTGCCAGCAATCCGACAGGGGGCCCTGAAAAACTGTTTTTT. Using reference TRBV2 and TRBJ1-4 for the parts outside the CDR3, the full variable domain is EPEVTQTPSHQVTQMGQEVILRCVPISNHLYFYWYRQILGQKVEFLVSFYNNEISEKSEIFDDQFSVERPDGSNFTLKIRSTKLEDSAMYFCASNPTGGPEKLFFGSGTQLSVL.

The V and J genes are TRBV11-2 and TRBJ2-5; D gene unclear. The ends were cut back, 7 bases at V and 9 bases at J, with 24 bases in the middle. This CDR3 spans 15 amino acids. The germline gives CDR1 SGHAT, CDR2 FQNNGV. CDR3 nucleotide sequence: TGTGCCAGCACCAGTTACCGAGTCCAACTTGGGGCCCAGTACTTC. Its translation: CASTSYRVQLGAQYF.

The J gene is TRBJ1-3, the V gene TRBV29-1; D gene uncertain. Germline loops: CDR1 SQVTM, CDR2 ANQGSEA. The CDR3 is 15 residues long. V was shortened by 6 bases and J by 4 bases, with 19 bases between the two germline ends. CDR3 DNA: TGCAGCGTCTCCCTTGGCCGGGGAAGGGGAAACACCATATATTTT. This encodes CSVSLGRGRGNTIYF.

This sequence joins TRBV10-2 and TRBJ2-7; tentative D call: TRBD2 (5 bases). This CDR3 spans 12 amino acids. Per the germline V gene, CDR1 is WSHSY and CDR2 is SAAADI. V was clipped by 2 bases and J by 4 bases, with 6 bases between them. Written as DNA, the CDR3 is TGCGCCAGCAGTGAGCGGGGTTACGAGCAGTACTTC. Encoded protein: CASSERGYEQYF.

V is TRBV5-1 and J is TRBJ2-3; weak D call: TRBD1 (5 bases). The length of the CDR3 is 14 residues. Germline CDR1 is SGHRS and CDR2 is YFSETQ. V lost 3 bases and J lost 1, with 9 bases in between. The CDR3 spells CASSSRVGTDTQYF. DNA of the CDR3: TGCGCCAGCAGCTCCAGGGTTGGCACAGATACGCAGTATTTT.

The genes are TRBV5-8 and TRBJ1-1; no reliable D call. CDR1 is SGHTS and CDR2 is YDEGEE in the germline V gene. There are 15 residues in the CDR3. The CDR3 DNA is TGTGCACTCGGGCAAGGTGATTGGGGGAACACTGAAGCTTTCTTT. Its protein product is CALGQGDWGNTEAFF.

This chain uses TRBV5-4 with TRBJ2-1; D unclear. Per the germline V gene, CDR1 is SGHNT and CDR2 is YYREEE (reference sequence). V lost 0 bases and J 9 bases, leaving 10 bases between the germline ends. The CDR3 is 13 amino acids. CDR3 sequence reads: CASSLGFNIEQFF. The CDR3, as DNA: TGTGCCAGCAGCTTGGGGTTTAACATTGAGCAGTTCTTC.

The chain employs TRBV5-1 and TRBJ1-1; 9 nucleotides agree with TRBD1. Germline CDR1 and CDR2: SGHRS and YFSETQ. This CDR3 comprises 16 residues. V was clipped by 2 bases and J by 1 base; unmatched bases: 6. DNA for the CDR3: TGCGCCAGCAGCTTATCGCCGGGACAGGGGAACACTGAAGCTTTCTTT. It translates to CASSLSPGQGNTEAFF. Full variable domain (remainder filled in from reference TRBV5-1 and TRBJ1-1): KAGVTQTPRYLIKTRGQQVTLSCSPISGHRSVSWYQQTPGQGLQFLFEYFSETQRNKGNFPGRFSGRQFSNSRSEMNVSTLELGDSALYLCASSLSPGQGNTEAFFGQGTRLTVV.

As DNA, the CDR3 is TGTGCCAGCAGCGTAGAAGGTTTTCAGCCCCAGCATTTT. Translated, it gives CASSVEGFQPQHF. J is TRBJ1-5 and V is TRBV9; D is ambiguous. Trimming removed 0 bases from V and 6 bases from J, with 7 bases in between. The CDR3 spans 13 residues. Germline assignment: CDR1 SGDLS and CDR2 YYNGEE.

The J gene is TRBJ2-1, the V gene TRBV11-3; TRBD2 matches at 8 bases. The length of the CDR3 is 15 residues. After removal of 0 bases from V and 8 bases from J, the junction contained 6 bases not matched to a gene. Germline CDR1 and CDR2: SGHNT and YENEEA. The CDR3 DNA sequence: TGTGCCAGCAGCTTAGATCGCCTAGCGGGTCATGAGCAGTTCTTC. This translates into CASSLDRLAGHEQFF.

To note about this clone: An end of the junction does not agree with germline; a read error may underlie this. The rearrangement links TRBV16 to TRBJ2-2, with 9 nucleotides matching TRBD1. The CDR3 is 17 residues long. The V gene's germline CDR1 is KGHSY and CDR2 FQNENV. Here the CDR3 DNA reads TGTGCCGGCAGCCAATTCAGGACAGGGGTCGGCACCGGGGAGCTGTTTTTT. It is translated as CAGSQFRTGVGTGELFF.

The chain is built from TRBV28 and TRBJ1-5; TRBD1 matches at 9 bases. V trimming: 2 bases; J trimming: 2 bases; junction bases outside the gene matches: 7. The germline V gene encodes CDR1 MDHEN and CDR2 SYDVKM. The CDR3 is made up of 17 amino acids. CDR3 nucleotide sequence: TGTGCCAGCAGTTTAACCTGGACAGGGGCTGGCAATCAGCCCCAGCATTTT. Amino acid sequence: CASSLTWTGAGNQPQHF.

This chain connects TRBV7-9 to TRBJ2-5; either TRBD1 or TRBD2 may supply D (5 bases each). This CDR3 is built from 15 residues. Trimming stripped 1 base from V and 4 bases from J, with 13 bases between. Germline CDR1 reads SEHNR; CDR2 reads FQNEAQ (reference sequence). The CDR3 nucleotides read TGTGCCAGCAGCTTAGTTGGTGAGGGGCCAGAGACCCAGTACTTC. Translation: CASSLVGEGPETQYF.

The chain combines TRBV14 with TRBJ1-5; D is possibly TRBD1 (5 bases). Trimming took off 2 bases at V and 7 bases at J, with 9 bases between the two ends. Germline CDR1 SGHDN, CDR2 FVKESK. CDR3 size: 13 residues. This CDR3 is CASSQRGDQPQHF. CDR3 in DNA: TGTGCCAGCAGCCAAAGAGGGGACCAGCCCCAGCATTTT.

The chain combines TRBV6-5 with TRBJ2-3; D unclear. V gave up 5 bases and J gave up 2 bases, with 11 bases separating them. CDR3 length: 14 amino acids. The germline V gene encodes CDR1 MNHEY and CDR2 SVGAGI. CDR3: CASSDPGFTDTQYF. CDR3 DNA sequence: TGTGCCAGCAGTGACCCCGGATTCACAGATACGCAGTATTTT.

The table lists this clone with a few counts. Sequence at one end of the junction differs from germline and may be a read error. Here the CDR3 DNA reads TGCGCCAGCAGCCAAGATGCGGCGTACCAAGAGACCCAGTACTTC. Amino acids: CASSQDAAYQETQYF. This chain uses TRBV7-9 with TRBJ2-5; no firm D call. The CDR3 extends over 15 amino acids. CDR1 is SEHNR, CDR2 FQNEAQ, per germline (reference sequence).

The CDR3 region is CASSINSQGTGELFF. CDR3 bases: TGCGCCAGCAGTATAAATTCACAGGGAACCGGGGAGCTGTTTTTT. The chain joins TRBV10-1 to TRBJ2-2; D is possibly TRBD1 (6 bases). The CDR3 sequence is 15 residues long. Trimming cost V 5 bases and J 5 bases, with 15 bases left between them. Germline V lookup: CDR1 WNHNN, CDR2 SYGVQD (reference sequence).

The chain employs TRBV6-5 and TRBJ2-7, with D possibly TRBD1 on 6 matching bases. The CDR3 spans 15 residues. Germline V gene lookup returns CDR1 MNHEY and CDR2 SVGAGI. Trimming cost V 0 bases and J 2 bases, with 11 bases left between them. The CDR3 DNA follows: TGTGCCAGCAGTTACTCGGCAGGGGCCGCCTACGAGCAGTACTTC. Residues: CASSYSAGAAYEQYF.

The genes are TRBV11-2 and TRBJ1-5; D unresolved. CDR3 length: 15 amino acids. Germline V lookup: CDR1 SGHAT, CDR2 FQNNGV. V lost 0 bases and J 3 bases, leaving 9 bases between the germline ends. The CDR3 DNA follows: TGTGCCAGCAGCTTAGATAGCAGGTACAATCAGCCCCAGCATTTT. Translated: CASSLDSRYNQPQHF.

The rearrangement links TRBV18 to TRBJ2-7, with TRBD2 as a possible D gene (6 bases). The germline V gene has CDR1 KGHSH and CDR2 LQKENI. The CDR3 runs 14 residues. The germline V and J ends were trimmed by 3 bases and 5 bases, with 14 bases remaining between them. The CDR3 DNA reads TGTGCCAGCTCACCGCCCGGGACTTCCAACGAGCAGTACTTC. Residues: CASSPPGTSNEQYF.